The clone carrying this TCR beta chain appeared a few times. Its specificity is not known. Library preparation (for TCRbeta) was performed with unique molecular identifiers. MiXCR was run by TCRdb on the PCR reads, yielding one entry per CDR3 protein. The data contain hundreds of thousands of distinct CDR3 sequences, 15% to 20% of them singletons. This sample was included in a study of T-cell reconstitution after alpha-beta-depleted transplantation in children. General study findings and limits: The main origin of T-cell counts and diversity one year after transplant was newly produced T cells. About two months after transplant, alpha-beta T cells reportedly came from several hundred expanded graft clones. Recipient T cells and thymic progenitors that survived were the source of the high TCRbeta diversity seen at day 60 in some patients.

This specimen consisted of PBMCs, mostly from graft donor cells, obtained 360 days after TCRalphabeta/CD19-depleted stem cell transplant. This TCR was sampled from a male patient aged 2-10 years who had a stem cell transplant for acute lymphoblastic leukemia, so the T cells may come from the graft donor.

Here the CDR3 reads CASSGAGVGGSLHF. The CDR3 DNA is TGTGCCAGCAGTGGTGCCGGGGTTGGAGGGTCCCTCCACTTT. The V and J genes are TRBV6-1 and TRBJ1-6; D not certain. The CDR3 spans 14 residues. Trimming shortened V by 4 bases and J by 14 bases, and 18 bases separated the two germline ends. Germline lookup yields CDR1 MNHNS and CDR2 SASEGT.